The 15 T cell receptor beta chains given below trace back to one sample, sequenced in a study of shared clonotypes between healthy human individuals. Repertoires were generated with immunoSEQ multiplex PCR, while TCRdb's copy carries only in-frame clones and drops some. The table has approximately 500,000 clones, less than 85% seen once; the top ten hold about an eighth. Sequences were obtained from PBMCs. The receptors were gathered from a woman aged 40 to 50 in good health. Some clones in this sample may be carry-over from other donors' samples.

This chain uses TRBV11-2 with TRBJ1-1; D unclear. Germline V lookup: CDR1 SGHAT, CDR2 FQNNGV. Trimming stripped 0 bases from V and 6 bases from J, with 8 bases between. The CDR3 sequence is 13 residues long. The CDR3 sequence is CASSLDRPSEAFF. CDR3 coding DNA: TGTGCCAGCAGCTTAGATAGGCCTTCTGAAGCTTTCTTT.

This clone came up many times. The sample has other DNA sequences that encode this CDR3 too. The chain uses TRBV9 and TRBJ1-2; D remains ambiguous. This CDR3 comprises 13 residues. Germline V gene sequence: CDR1 SGDLS, CDR2 YYNGEE. Deletions cut 0 bases from V and 3 bases from J, with 6 bases between. The CDR3 DNA follows: TGTGCCAGCAGCGTAGGGTCCTACTATGGCTACACCTTC. Translating gives CASSVGSYYGYTF.

This rearrangement joins TRBV6-6 to TRBJ2-1; 8 positions agree with TRBD2. The CDR3 is 13 residues long. V lost 6 bases, J lost 9 bases, and 7 bases stayed unmatched. Germline lookup yields CDR1 MNHNY and CDR2 SVGAGI (reference sequence). The CDR3 spells CASRRTSRGEQFF. The CDR3 bases are TGTGCCAGCAGACGGACTAGCCGGGGTGAGCAGTTCTTC.

The chain joins TRBV28 to TRBJ2-2; possibly TRBD1 or TRBD2 for D (5 bases each). The CDR3 extends over 14 amino acids. The ends were cut back, 10 bases at V and 3 bases at J, with 15 bases in the middle. Germline CDR1 reads MDHEN; CDR2 reads SYDVKM. The CDR3 DNA is TGTGCCACGACCGGTGGGGGAGACACCGGGGAGCTGTTTTTT. Translation gives CATTGGGDTGELFF.

In this sample, this clone turned up once. The gene calls are TRBV30 and TRBJ2-1, with D maybe TRBD2 (6 bases). V lost 2 bases, J lost 9 bases, and 20 bases lay in between. The CDR3 length is 15 residues. CDR1 is GTSNPN and CDR2 is SVGIG in the germline V gene (reference sequence). DNA of the CDR3: TGTGCCTGGAGTTACAACCGGGGACCGCGGGGTGAGCAGTTCTTC. This codes for CAWSYNRGPRGEQFF.

The rearrangement links TRBV11-2 to TRBJ2-1; D not certain. V was shortened by 5 bases and J by 0 bases, with 14 bases between the two germline ends. Looked up from germline, CDR1 is SGHAT and CDR2 is FQNNGV. The length of the CDR3 is 16 residues. The CDR3 protein is CASSPHWVSSYNEQFF. CDR3 nucleotide sequence: TGTGCCAGCAGCCCCCACTGGGTTAGCTCCTACAATGAGCAGTTCTTC.

The chain is built from TRBV6-5 and TRBJ1-1, with unresolved D. CDR1 and CDR2 (germline): MNHEY, SVGAGI. Trimming left V 4 bases short and J 4 bases short, with 19 bases between. The CDR3 consists of 16 residues. The CDR3 DNA is TGTGCCAGCAGTTTTAACCGGGCCATCCGCGGCACTGAAGCTTTCTTT. This translates into CASSFNRAIRGTEAFF.

This chain connects TRBV28 to TRBJ1-6, with D possibly matching TRBD1 (6 bases). Looked up from germline, CDR1 is MDHEN and CDR2 is SYDVKM. The CDR3 has 12 residues. V dropped 5 bases and J dropped 10 bases, with 9 bases sitting between them. The CDR3 DNA sequence: TGTGCCAGCAGTCCAGGACAGTCACCCCTCCACTTT. It is translated as CASSPGQSPLHF.

This sequence joins TRBV10-2 and TRBJ2-1; 8 bases are shared with TRBD2. Trimming removed 4 bases from V and 8 bases from J; junction bases left unmatched: 4. The CDR3 is made up of 13 amino acids. Germline values: CDR1 WSHSY, CDR2 SAAADI. This chain's CDR3 is CASSVGRGDEQFF. The CDR3 DNA reads as TGCGCCAGCAGTGTGGGGCGGGGGGATGAGCAGTTCTTC.

This chain joins TRBV15 and TRBJ2-1; 8 positions agree with TRBD2. CDR3 length equals 15 residues. V was clipped by 0 bases and J by 6 bases; unmatched bases: 4. The germline gives CDR1 LNHNV, CDR2 YYDKDF (reference sequence). The CDR3 region is CATSRDNLAGNEQFF. The CDR3 DNA follows: TGTGCCACCAGCAGAGATAATCTAGCGGGCAATGAGCAGTTCTTC.

This clone appeared a few times. A read error may produce the germline difference seen at one junction end. The V gene is TRBV7-7, the J gene TRBJ2-1; D remains ambiguous. Per the germline V gene, CDR1 is SSHAT and CDR2 is FNYEAQ (reference sequence). There are 13 residues in the CDR3. The CDR3 DNA follows: TGTGCTAGCAGCTTAGACGTTATCAATGAGCAGTTCTTC. It codes for CASSLDVINEQFF.

This clone was observed a handful of times. This rearrangement joins TRBV7-9 to TRBJ2-7; unclear D gene. The germline V and J ends were trimmed by 1 base and 5 bases, with 9 bases remaining between them. Germline V gives CDR1 SEHNR, CDR2 FQNEAQ (reference sequence). There are 13 residues in the CDR3. CDR3 in DNA: TGTGCCAGCAGCTTAGAGTATTCCCACGAGCAGTACTTC. As protein: CASSLEYSHEQYF.

This clone was detected once. The gene calls are TRBV7-8 and TRBJ1-2; D is possibly TRBD1 (5 bases). The V and J ends lost 1 base and 8 bases respectively, with 17 bases between them. The CDR3 consists of 15 residues. Germline V gene data show CDR1 as SGHVS and CDR2 as FQNEAQ. The CDR3 reads CASSLESRALWGYTF. The CDR3 DNA follows: TGTGCCAGCAGCTTAGAGAGCAGGGCCCTGTGGGGCTACACCTTC.

This clone was observed a single time. The rearrangement uses TRBV11-1 and TRBJ2-2; D is tentatively TRBD1 or TRBD2 (5 bases each). With 1 base removed from V and 4 bases from J, the gap between germline ends came to 19 bases. Per germline, CDR1 SGHAT and CDR2 FQDESV (reference sequence). The CDR3 loop spans 18 amino acids. The CDR3 reads CASSLGGDSVGSTGELFF. DNA for the CDR3: TGTGCCAGCAGCTTAGGAGGGGATTCGGTTGGGAGCACCGGGGAGCTGTTTTTT. Supplemented by reference TRBV11-1 and TRBJ2-2, the full variable domain reads EAEVAQSPRYKITEKSQAVAFWCDPISGHATLYWYRQILGQGPELLVQFQDESVVDDSQLPKDRFSAERLKGVDSTLKIQPAELGDSAMYLCASSLGGDSVGSTGELFFGEGSRLTVL.

The CDR3 DNA reads TGTGCCAGCAGCCAAGGGGTAGATACGCAGTATTTT. Translating it yields CASSQGVDTQYF. The chain couples TRBV4-2 to TRBJ2-3; D not certain. V was cut by 1 base and J by 5 bases, with 4 bases left in between. From germline, CDR1 is LGHNA and CDR2 YNFKEQ. The CDR3 length is 12 residues.